This TCR beta chain is drawn from a study of CD8+CD57+ T cells in acquired aplastic anemia. Findings of the study overall: Patients had approximately 29 CD8+ CDR3 sequences in common with controls (the shared set).

The CDR3 consists of 13 residues. Between the trimmed V and J ends, which lost 3 bases and 4 bases, there was a span of 9 bases. Looked up from germline, CDR1 is LNHNV and CDR2 is YYDKDF (reference sequence). This clonotype was observed at least ten times. Antigen specificity is unknown. Since a much larger clone is just one base distant, this may be a read error. The final CDR3 position lacks the conserved phenylalanine or tryptophan, pointing to a likely read error. Profiles of TCR beta VDJ and CDR3 were generated from a genomic DNA template. TCRdb itself ran the reads through MiXCR, one entry per CDR3 protein. Of 90,000 to 120,000 distinct CDR3 sequences in the sample, approximately 49% were seen once.

The sequence was obtained from a human donor in good health, serving as a control. Sequencing was done on a sample of sorted CD4+, CD8+, or CD8+CD57+ T cells (not recorded which) from PBMCs. V and J are TRBV15 and TRBJ1-1; D might be TRBD1 (6 bases). The CDR3 spells CATSREGGTEAFL. The CDR3 bases are TGTGCCACCAGCAGGGAAGGGGGCACTGAAGCTTTCCTT.